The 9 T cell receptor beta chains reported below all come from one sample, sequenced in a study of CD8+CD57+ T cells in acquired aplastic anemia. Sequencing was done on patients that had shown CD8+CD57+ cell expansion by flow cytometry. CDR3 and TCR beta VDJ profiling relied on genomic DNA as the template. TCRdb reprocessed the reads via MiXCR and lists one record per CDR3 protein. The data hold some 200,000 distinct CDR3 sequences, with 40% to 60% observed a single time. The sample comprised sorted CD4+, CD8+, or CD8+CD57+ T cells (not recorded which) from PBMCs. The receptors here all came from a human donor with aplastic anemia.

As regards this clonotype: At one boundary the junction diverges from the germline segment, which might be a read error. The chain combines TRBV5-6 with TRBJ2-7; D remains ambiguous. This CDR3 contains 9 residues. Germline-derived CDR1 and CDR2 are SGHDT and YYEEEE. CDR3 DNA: TGTGCCAGCAGCTCCATTCCGGGTTTC. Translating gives CASSSIPGF.

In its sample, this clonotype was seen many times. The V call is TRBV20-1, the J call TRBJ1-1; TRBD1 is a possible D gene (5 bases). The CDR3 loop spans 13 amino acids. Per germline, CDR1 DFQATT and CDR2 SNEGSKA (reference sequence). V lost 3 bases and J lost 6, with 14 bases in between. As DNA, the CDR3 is TGCAGTGCTAGTGTCGGGGCGCAGGCTGAAGCTTTCTTT. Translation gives CSASVGAQAEAFF.

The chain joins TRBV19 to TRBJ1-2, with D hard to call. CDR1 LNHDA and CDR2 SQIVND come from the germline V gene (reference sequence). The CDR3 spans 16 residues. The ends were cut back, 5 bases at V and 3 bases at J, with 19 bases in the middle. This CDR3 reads CASSSALGQDYYGYTF. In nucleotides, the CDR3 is TGTGCCAGTAGTTCTGCCCTCGGGCAGGACTACTATGGCTACACCTTC.

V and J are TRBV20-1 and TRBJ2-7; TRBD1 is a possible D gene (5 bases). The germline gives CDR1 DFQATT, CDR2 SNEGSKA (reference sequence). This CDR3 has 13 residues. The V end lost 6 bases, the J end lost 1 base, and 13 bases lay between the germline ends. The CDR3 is CSALGQASYEQYF. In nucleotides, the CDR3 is TGCAGTGCCCTGGGGCAGGCGTCCTACGAGCAGTACTTC.

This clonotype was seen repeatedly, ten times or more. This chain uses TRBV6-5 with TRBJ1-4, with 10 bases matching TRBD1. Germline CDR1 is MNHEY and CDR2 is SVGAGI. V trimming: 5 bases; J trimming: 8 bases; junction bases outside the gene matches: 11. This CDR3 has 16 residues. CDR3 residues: CASSPSRQGAGEKLFF. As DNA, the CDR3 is TGTGCCAGCAGTCCATCTCGACAGGGGGCGGGGGAAAAACTGTTTTTT.

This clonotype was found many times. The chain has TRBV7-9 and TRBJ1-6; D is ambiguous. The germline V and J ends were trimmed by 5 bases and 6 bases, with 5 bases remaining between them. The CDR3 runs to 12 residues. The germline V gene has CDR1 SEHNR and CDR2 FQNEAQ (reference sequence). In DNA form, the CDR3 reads TGTGCCAGCAGCCAATCTAATTCACCCCTCCACTTT. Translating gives CASSQSNSPLHF. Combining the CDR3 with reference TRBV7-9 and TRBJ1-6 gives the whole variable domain DTGVSQNPRHKITKRGQNVTFRCDPISEHNRLYWYRQTLGQGPEFLTYFQNEAQLEKSRLLSDRFSAERPKGSFSTLEIQRTEQGDSAMYLCASSQSNSPLHFGNGTRLTVT.

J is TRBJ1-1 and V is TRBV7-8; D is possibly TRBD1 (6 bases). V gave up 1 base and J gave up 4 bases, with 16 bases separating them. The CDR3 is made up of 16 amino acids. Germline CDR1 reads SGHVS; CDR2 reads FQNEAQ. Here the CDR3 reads CASSLGIGGQGTEAFF. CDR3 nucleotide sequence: TGTGCCAGCAGCTTAGGTATCGGGGGGCAGGGCACTGAAGCTTTCTTT.

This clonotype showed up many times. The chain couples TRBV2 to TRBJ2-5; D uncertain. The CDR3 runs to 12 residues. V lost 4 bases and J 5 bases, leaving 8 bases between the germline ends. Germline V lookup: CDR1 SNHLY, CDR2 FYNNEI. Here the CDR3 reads CASSVGDETQYF. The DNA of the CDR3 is TGTGCCAGCAGTGTGGGCGACGAGACCCAGTACTTC.

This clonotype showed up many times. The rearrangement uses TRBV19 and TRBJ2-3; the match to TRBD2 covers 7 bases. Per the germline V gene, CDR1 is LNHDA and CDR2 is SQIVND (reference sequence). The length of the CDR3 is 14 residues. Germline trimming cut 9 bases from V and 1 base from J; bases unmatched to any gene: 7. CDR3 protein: CASRTRGGTDTQYF. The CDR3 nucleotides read TGTGCCAGCCGGACTAGAGGGGGCACAGATACGCAGTATTTT. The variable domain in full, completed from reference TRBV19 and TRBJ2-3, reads DGGITQSPKYLFRKEGQNVTLSCEQNLNHDAMYWYRQDPGQGLRLIYYSQIVNDFQKGDIAEGYSVSREKKESFPLTVTSAQKNPTAFYLCASRTRGGTDTQYFGPGTRLTVL.